One sample yielded the 10 T cell receptor beta chains listed below, sequenced in a study of blood T cells in healthy people across ages. It was with a sample-barcoded 5' primer and a J-beta primer mix that a second PCR of roughly 6 to 12 cycles was run. Using its own MiXCR run on the 5' RACE reads, TCRdb lists one record per CDR3 protein. The data contain under 1,000,000 distinct CDR3 sequences, about 37% of them seen just once; the ten biggest clones take up about an eighth. Sequencing was done on a sample of blood. The receptor source for this set is a man aged 18-30 years in good health.

This clonotype occurred a few times. The V gene is TRBV12-3 or TRBV12-4, the J gene TRBJ1-5; 7 nucleotides match TRBD1. This CDR3 is 15 amino acids long. V lost 8 bases to trimming and J lost 5 bases; unmatched junction nucleotides: 12. The CDR3 here is CASSSGRGAYQPQHF. CDR3 nucleotides: TGTGCCAGCTCATCGGGCAGGGGGGCCTATCAGCCCCAGCATTTT.

CDR3 sequence (DNA): TGTGCCAGCAATAACGGCTCTAACTATGGCTACACCTTC. This codes for CASNNGSNYGYTF. This chain joins TRBV2 and TRBJ1-2; D uncertain. The CDR3 is made up of 13 amino acids. Trimming removed 7 bases from V and 0 bases from J, with 9 bases in between. CDR1 is SNHLY and CDR2 is FYNNEI in the germline V gene.

Comment on this clonotype: This sequence may be a read error, since a much larger clone differs from it by one base. The CDR3 reads CSVDAASYNEQFF. DNA of the CDR3: TGCAGCGTTGACGCCGCGTCCTACAATGAGCAGTTCTTC. The chain combines TRBV29-1 with TRBJ2-1; D is ambiguous. V was trimmed by 3 bases and J by 1 base, leaving 7 bases between them. CDR1 and CDR2 (germline): SQVTM, ANQGSEA. CDR3 size: 13 residues.

This clonotype was detected once. This may come from a read error, since a much larger clone is one base off. The rearrangement joins TRBV6-2 or TRBV6-3 to TRBJ2-7; 10 bases align to TRBD2. The CDR3 is 16 residues long. The ends lost 6 bases at V and 10 bases at J; junction bases unmatched: 18. Per the germline V gene, CDR1 is MNHEY and CDR2 is SVGEGT. The CDR3 DNA sequence: TGTGCCAGCAGCACTCCTAGCGGGGGTTTACAAGAGCCCCAGTACTTC. Translation gives CASSTPSGGLQEPQYF.

This chain connects TRBV6-2 or TRBV6-3 to TRBJ2-1; TRBD1 matches 10 bases. Per germline, CDR1 MNHEY and CDR2 SVGEGT. Trimming cost V 5 bases and J 5 bases; bases outside gene matches: 6. CDR3 length equals 15 residues. CDR3 amino acids: CASSRQGAIHNEQFF. CDR3 sequence (DNA): TGTGCCAGCAGTCGACAGGGGGCGATCCACAATGAGCAGTTCTTC.

This clonotype has a handful of counts. V and J are TRBV4-1 and TRBJ1-5; TRBD1 is a possible D gene (6 bases). CDR1 MGHRA and CDR2 YSYEKL come from the germline V gene. This CDR3 is 16 amino acids long. V lost 2 bases to trimming and J lost 0 bases, with 11 bases between them. DNA of the CDR3: TGCGCCAGCAGCCAAACAGGGACAAATAGCAATCAGCCCCAGCATTTT. Protein sequence: CASSQTGTNSNQPQHF.

The genes are TRBV7-2 and TRBJ1-1, with 7 bases fitting TRBD1. The CDR3 loop spans 13 amino acids. Germline-derived CDR1 and CDR2 are SGHTA and FQGNSA. V lost 5 bases, J lost 6 bases, and 6 bases stayed unmatched. This chain's CDR3 is CASSTGAIAEAFF. In DNA, the CDR3 is TGTGCCAGCAGCACAGGGGCGATAGCTGAAGCTTTCTTT.

This clonotype has only a few counts. This chain connects TRBV7-2 to TRBJ2-5; D not resolved. CDR3 size: 12 residues. The germline gives CDR1 SGHTA, CDR2 FQGNSA. V was pared by 0 bases and J by 4 bases, with 3 bases between. CDR3 bases: TGTGCCAGCAGCTTAGCGACAGAGACCCAGTACTTC. Its translation is CASSLATETQYF.

This chain links TRBV7-3 with TRBJ2-1; the D gene could be TRBD1 or TRBD2 (5 bases each). The J call is doubtful: the DNA matches TRBJ2-7 better. Germline assignment: CDR1 SGHTA and CDR2 FQGTGA. This CDR3 is 14 amino acids long. The CDR3 sequence is CASSLRDAYNEQYF. CDR3 coding DNA: TGTGCCAGCAGCTTACGGGACGCCTACAATGAGCAGTACTTC.

This clonotype was seen a handful of times. CDR3 bases: TGTGCCACCAGCGGGATACAGGGATTTTATGGCTACACCTTC. It specifies CATSGIQGFYGYTF. J is TRBJ1-2 and V is TRBV15; D is perhaps TRBD1 (6 bases). The CDR3 runs to 14 residues. Trimming removed 5 bases at V and 5 bases at J, with 15 bases between. The V gene's germline CDR1 is LNHNV and CDR2 YYDKDF (reference sequence).